These 32 T cell receptor beta chains originate from one sample sequenced in a study of T cells in Graves' hyperthyroidism and ophthalmopathy. RNA transcripts gave rise to amplified TCR beta CDR3 regions. The study used the HTBI primer set for a first-round RT-PCR of the TCR CDR3. MiXCR, applied by TCRdb to the multiplex PCR reads, yields one record per CDR3 protein. The sample records 500,000 to 750,000 distinct CDR3 sequences, around 46% being singletons. The sequenced material came from peripheral blood or thyroid tissue (not recorded which). These receptors were taken from a woman under 30 with Graves' hyperthyroidism.

CDR3 DNA sequence: TGCAGCGTTGACGCGCCTAGCGGCTTCTACGAGCAGTACTTC. Protein: CSVDAPSGFYEQYF. This chain uses TRBV29-1 with TRBJ2-7; 7 bases match TRBD2. The CDR3 contains 14 residues. J was trimmed by 3 bases and V by 3 bases; bases with no gene match: 8. The V gene's germline CDR1 is SQVTM and CDR2 ANQGSEA.

This clonotype was detected many times. The V gene is TRBV12-5, the J gene TRBJ1-6; D perhaps matches TRBD1 (6 bases). The CDR3 covers 13 residues. Trimming pared 6 bases from V and 8 bases from J, leaving 11 bases between. CDR1 and CDR2 (germline): LGHNT, FRNRAP. CDR3: CASGTGGDSPLHF. CDR3 DNA: TGTGCTAGTGGGACAGGAGGGGATTCACCCCTCCACTTT.

This chain links TRBV25-1 with TRBJ2-2, with D possibly being TRBD2 (6 bases). The V end was cut by 6 bases, the J end by 3 bases, with 17 bases between. The germline V gene has CDR1 MGHDK and CDR2 SYGVNS. The CDR3 is 16 residues long. This CDR3 reads CASRGYSGDDTGELFF. As DNA, the CDR3 is TGTGCCAGCAGGGGATATAGCGGAGACGACACCGGGGAGCTGTTTTTT.

In this sample, this clonotype turned up many times. The chain employs TRBV19 and TRBJ1-3, with D hard to call. V lost 3 bases and J lost 0, with 12 bases in between. The germline V gene has CDR1 LNHDA and CDR2 SQIVND (reference sequence). There are 16 residues in the CDR3. The CDR3 sequence is CASSIFHFSSGNTIYF. The CDR3 nucleotides read TGTGCCAGTAGTATTTTTCACTTCTCCTCTGGAAACACCATATATTTT.

This clonotype showed up just once. The V and J genes are TRBV29-1 and TRBJ2-7; tentatively, D is TRBD2 (5 bases). This CDR3 has 10 residues. V gave up 7 bases and J gave up 4 bases, with 8 bases separating them. The V gene's germline CDR1 is SQVTM and CDR2 ANQGSEA. The DNA of the CDR3 is TGCAGCGGGAGGAGATACGAGCAGTACTTC. Encoded protein: CSGRRYEQYF.

The chain combines TRBV7-9 with TRBJ1-6; the D gene is possibly TRBD1 (6 bases). Looked up from germline, CDR1 is SEHNR and CDR2 is FQNEAQ (reference sequence). The CDR3 is 13 residues long. Trimming shortened V by 5 bases and J by 10 bases, and 12 bases separated the two germline ends. The CDR3 loop reads CASSRGERSPLHF. DNA of the CDR3: TGTGCCAGCAGCAGGGGGGAGCGGTCACCCCTCCACTTT.

The chain carries TRBV7-2 and TRBJ1-1; 10 nucleotides align to TRBD1. There are 12 residues in the CDR3. J gave up 11 bases and V 3 bases, and 3 bases lay outside the gene matches. The germline CDR1 and CDR2 sequences are SGHTA and FQGNSA. CDR3 sequence: CASSLDRGFAFF. The CDR3 bases are TGTGCCAGCAGCTTGGACAGGGGGTTTGCTTTCTTT.

V and J are TRBV24-1 and TRBJ2-1, with 10 bases lining up with TRBD2. J gave up 4 bases and V 5 bases, and 10 bases lay outside the gene matches. Germline assignment: CDR1 KGHDR and CDR2 SFDVKD. The CDR3 has 17 residues. Here the CDR3 reads CATSAASGSTGYNEQFF. Written as DNA, the CDR3 is TGTGCCACCAGTGCGGCTAGCGGGAGTACAGGGTACAATGAGCAGTTCTTC.

This clonotype has ten or more counts. The chain uses TRBV5-6 and TRBJ2-2, with D hard to call. V was clipped by 4 bases and J by 3 bases, with 16 bases between them. This CDR3 has 16 residues. The germline gives CDR1 SGHDT, CDR2 YYEEEE. CDR3 region: CASSLVVGSHTGELFF. For the CDR3, the DNA is TGTGCCAGCAGCCTGGTAGTGGGATCTCACACCGGGGAGCTGTTTTTT.

This clonotype was recorded many times. CDR3 sequence: CASSQEPGGDQPQHF. The CDR3 DNA reads TGTGCCAGCAGCCAAGAGCCAGGGGGAGATCAGCCCCAGCATTTT. The gene calls are TRBV4-2 and TRBJ1-5; 7 nucleotides match TRBD1. Germline lookup yields CDR1 LGHNA and CDR2 YNFKEQ. The CDR3 is 15 amino acids. With 0 bases clipped from V and 5 bases from J, the junction kept 4 bases outside the gene matches.

The genes are TRBV29-1 and TRBJ1-5, with a tentative D call TRBD1 (5 bases). The CDR3 extends over 14 amino acids. V dropped 6 bases and J dropped 7 bases, with 19 bases sitting between them. The germline V gene has CDR1 SQVTM and CDR2 ANQGSEA. The CDR3 protein is CSVGTRTGEQPQHF. CDR3 nucleotides: TGCAGCGTAGGGACTAGAACGGGTGAGCAGCCCCAGCATTTT.

This clonotype has a count of ten or more. The chain is built from TRBV12-3 or TRBV12-4 and TRBJ1-2, with D perhaps TRBD1 (5 bases). CDR3 length equals 15 residues. Trimming removed 4 bases from V and 6 bases from J, with 18 bases in between. CDR3 DNA: TGTGCCAGCAGTTCAGCACAGGTCGGAGGCAATGGCTACACCTTC. This encodes CASSSAQVGGNGYTF.

Ten or more counts support this clonotype. The chain is built from TRBV6-2 or TRBV6-3 and TRBJ2-7, with 8 positions matching TRBD1. The germline V gene has CDR1 MNHEY and CDR2 SVGEGT. The J segment lost 0 bases and the V segment lost 0 bases, leaving 4 bases of the junction unmatched. The CDR3 sequence is 16 residues long. This CDR3 is CASSYSGQALSYEQYF. CDR3 bases: TGTGCCAGCAGTTACTCGGGACAGGCGCTCTCCTACGAGCAGTACTTC.

This chain joins TRBV7-3 and TRBJ2-5, with a weak D call TRBD2 (6 bases). This CDR3 is built from 14 residues. Germline CDR1 reads SGHTA; CDR2 reads FQGTGA. Trimming took 2 bases from V and 7 from J, leaving 14 bases between them. CDR3 residues: CASSLSGDGATQYF. In DNA, the CDR3 is TGTGCCAGCAGCTTATCGGGGGACGGTGCGACCCAGTACTTC.

This clonotype has at least ten counts. A read error may produce the germline difference seen at one junction end. The chain links TRBV3-1 to TRBJ1-2, with D perhaps matching TRBD1 (6 bases). This CDR3 is 14 amino acids long. Germline values: CDR1 LGHDT, CDR2 YNNKEL (reference sequence). The CDR3 protein is CANSRTGTGYGYTF. In nucleotides, the CDR3 is TGTGCCAACAGCAGAACAGGGACGGGCTATGGCTACACCTTC.

The chain combines TRBV7-3 with TRBJ2-1; no clear D. CDR3 size: 13 residues. V lost 3 bases to trimming and J lost 10 bases, with 13 bases between them. Germline values: CDR1 SGHTA, CDR2 FQGTGA. The CDR3 DNA reads TGTGCCAGCAGCTTGGGGTACACCGGGGAGCAGTTCTTC. Translated: CASSLGYTGEQFF.

This clonotype was seen many times. V is TRBV20-1 and J is TRBJ2-7; the match to TRBD2 covers 7 bases. Trimming cost V 2 bases and J 3 bases; bases outside gene matches: 10. This CDR3 has 15 residues. The germline V gene encodes CDR1 DFQATT and CDR2 SNEGSKA (reference sequence). The CDR3 is CSARHLARELYEQYF. CDR3 bases: TGCAGTGCTAGACACCTAGCGCGGGAGCTCTACGAGCAGTACTTC.

This chain connects TRBV7-8 to TRBJ2-2; D is undetermined. The germline CDR1 and CDR2 sequences are SGHVS and FQNEAQ. The CDR3 runs 18 residues. V gave up 2 bases and J gave up 1 base, with 17 bases separating them. The CDR3 sequence: CASSLNLPTNRNTGELFF. The CDR3 nucleotides read TGTGCCAGCAGCTTAAATCTCCCTACAAATCGGAACACCGGGGAGCTGTTTTTT.

In this sample, this clonotype turned up once. The chain couples TRBV24-1 to TRBJ2-3; D is uncertain. The germline V gene encodes CDR1 KGHDR and CDR2 SFDVKD. V lost 1 base, J lost 4 bases, and 8 bases lay in between. The CDR3 contains 14 residues. CDR3 sequence (DNA): TGTGCCACCAGTGATTTAGACTTCGCAGATACGCAGTATTTT. As protein: CATSDLDFADTQYF.

This rearrangement joins TRBV20-1 to TRBJ2-7; D might be TRBD1 (8 bases). The end of the DNA is better explained by TRBJ2-1, so the J call may be wrong. The CDR3 has 14 amino acids. In germline, CDR1 is DFQATT, CDR2 SNEGSKA (reference sequence). CDR3 nucleotide sequence: TGCAGTGCCCTACAGGGGGGGCAATTGAATGAGCAGTTCTTC. This translates into CSALQGGQLNEQFF.

This clonotype was counted at least ten times. The rearrangement joins TRBV2 to TRBJ1-5; possibly TRBD1 for D (5 bases). V was trimmed by 4 bases and J by 7 bases, leaving 11 bases between them. Germline loops: CDR1 SNHLY, CDR2 FYNNEI. The CDR3 has 13 amino acids. The CDR3 is CASSVWAGQPQHF. CDR3 nucleotide sequence: TGTGCCAGCAGTGTCTGGGCAGGGCAGCCCCAGCATTTT.

At least ten counts were recorded for this clonotype. V is TRBV15 and J is TRBJ2-5; D is ambiguous. In germline, CDR1 is LNHNV, CDR2 YYDKDF (reference sequence). V lost 3 bases and J 5 bases, leaving 10 bases between the germline ends. There are 13 residues in the CDR3. The CDR3 is CATSSLERETQYF. CDR3 DNA sequence: TGTGCCACCAGCAGCCTAGAGAGGGAGACCCAGTACTTC.

This clonotype has a count of ten or more. The chain combines TRBV20-1 with TRBJ2-7; 8 bases match TRBD1. This CDR3 region has 13 residues. Per germline, CDR1 DFQATT and CDR2 SNEGSKA (reference sequence). Trimming removed 5 bases from V and 5 bases from J; junction bases left unmatched: 8. The CDR3 DNA reads as TGCAGTGCTCCCCGACAGGGGAAACACGAGCAGTACTTC. This encodes CSAPRQGKHEQYF.

This clonotype appeared many times. The gene calls are TRBV27 and TRBJ1-1, with unresolved D. This CDR3 is built from 12 residues. V lost 3 bases to trimming and J lost 6 bases, with 8 bases between them. Germline V gives CDR1 MNHEY, CDR2 SMNVEV (reference sequence). The CDR3 DNA is TGTGCCAGCAGTTTTCATGGGGCTGAAGCTTTCTTT. It translates to CASSFHGAEAFF.

In its sample, this clonotype was seen many times. The rearrangement uses TRBV29-1 and TRBJ1-2; 8 bases are shared with TRBD1. CDR3 length equals 15 residues. Trimming at V came to 1 base and at J to 7 bases, leaving 11 bases not matched to a gene. Germline lookup yields CDR1 SQVTM and CDR2 ANQGSEA. The CDR3 region has the DNA TGCAGCGTTGAAGTCCTTAGACAGGGGATTACTGGCTACACCTTC. Protein: CSVEVLRQGITGYTF.

The table lists this clonotype with a count of one. Given the absence of the conserved phenylalanine or tryptophan at the CDR3 end, a read error is likely. The limits of the CDR3 on the DNA are not certain, so only TCRdb's listed CDR3 is given. The genes are TRBV10-3 and TRBJ2-2; the D call of TRBD2 is as the table states it, not checked on the DNA. The CDR3 comprises 19 residues, both ends counted. Germline values: CDR1 ENHRY, CDR2 SYGVKD. This chain's CDR3 is CAIRRTSGILFTKHRGAVV.

A note on this clonotype: A much larger clone sits a single nucleotide away, making a read error possible. Since no conserved phenylalanine or tryptophan closes the CDR3, a read error is the likely cause. The genes are TRBV6-5 and TRBJ1-2; TRBD1 matches 8 bases. The CDR3 contains 17 residues. CDR1 is MNHEY, CDR2 SVGAGI, per germline. Losses at the gene ends were 6 bases for V and 6 bases for J; bases not matched to a gene: 18. CDR3 residues: CASSTDRGTGRSNGYTL. Here the CDR3 DNA reads TGTGCCAGCAGCACCGACAGGGGAACGGGGCGATCAAATGGCTACACCCTC.

The chain uses TRBV29-1 and TRBJ2-5; no firm D call. The ends were cut back, 8 bases at V and 1 base at J, with 14 bases in the middle. CDR3 size: 13 residues. Looked up from germline, CDR1 is SQVTM and CDR2 is ANQGSEA. CDR3 loop: CSSYSVSQETQYF. CDR3 DNA sequence: TGCAGCAGTTATAGTGTCAGCCAAGAGACCCAGTACTTC.

The table lists this clonotype with many counts. The rearrangement links TRBV7-2 to TRBJ2-7; D is possibly TRBD1 or TRBD2 (5 bases each). Germline V gives CDR1 SGHTA, CDR2 FQGNSA. The V and J ends lost 1 base and 2 bases respectively, with 18 bases between them. The CDR3 is 17 residues long. Here the CDR3 DNA reads TGTGCCAGCAGCTTAGTCGTTCAAGGGACGGAAACCTACGAGCAGTACTTC. This codes for CASSLVVQGTETYEQYF.

This clonotype has a count of ten or more. The J gene is TRBJ1-1, the V gene TRBV7-9, with 7 nucleotides matching TRBD1. The germline V gene encodes CDR1 SEHNR and CDR2 FQNEAQ (reference sequence). CDR3 length equals 15 residues. The junction had 10 bases not matched to a gene; V was cut back by 3 bases and J by 6 bases. The CDR3 here is CASSFRQGVYPEAFF. The CDR3 nucleotides are TGTGCCAGCAGCTTCCGACAGGGAGTTTATCCTGAAGCTTTCTTT.

This clonotype was seen many times. The gene calls are TRBV12-5 and TRBJ1-1, with D unresolved. With 1 base removed from V and 8 bases from J, the gap between germline ends came to 5 bases. Germline lookup yields CDR1 LGHNT and CDR2 FRNRAP. The CDR3 has 11 amino acids. The CDR3 region is CASGLGAEAFF. Written as DNA, the CDR3 is TGTGCTAGTGGTTTGGGAGCGGAAGCTTTCTTT. Full variable domain (missing parts from reference TRBV12-5 and TRBJ1-1): DARVTQTPRHKVTEMGQEVTMRCQPILGHNTVFWYRQTMMQGLELLAYFRNRAPLDDSGMPKDRFSAEMPDATLATLKIQPSEPRDSAVYFCASGLGAEAFFGQGTRLTVV.

This clonotype was detected many times. V is TRBV15 and J is TRBJ1-1, with TRBD1 as a possible D gene (5 bases). This CDR3 contains 13 residues. Trimming pared 5 bases from V and 2 bases from J, leaving 9 bases between. The germline V gene has CDR1 LNHNV and CDR2 YYDKDF (reference sequence). The DNA of the CDR3 is TGTGCCACCAGCGGTGACAGTAACACTGAAGCTTTCTTT. It codes for CATSGDSNTEAFF.